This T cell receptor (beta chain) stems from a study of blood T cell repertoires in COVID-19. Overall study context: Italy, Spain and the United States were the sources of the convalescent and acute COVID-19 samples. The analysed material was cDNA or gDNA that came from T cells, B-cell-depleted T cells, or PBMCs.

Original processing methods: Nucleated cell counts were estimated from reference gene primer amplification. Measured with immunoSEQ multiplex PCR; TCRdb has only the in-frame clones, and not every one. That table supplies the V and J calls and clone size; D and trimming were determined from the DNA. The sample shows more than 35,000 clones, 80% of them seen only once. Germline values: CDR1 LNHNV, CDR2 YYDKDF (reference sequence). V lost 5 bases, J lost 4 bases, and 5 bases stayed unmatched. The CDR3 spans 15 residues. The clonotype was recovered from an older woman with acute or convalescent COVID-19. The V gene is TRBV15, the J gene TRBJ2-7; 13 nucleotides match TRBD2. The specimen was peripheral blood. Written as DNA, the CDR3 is TGTGCCACCAGCCCAGGACTAGCGGGAGATTACGAGCAGTACTTC. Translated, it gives CATSPGLAGDYEQYF.